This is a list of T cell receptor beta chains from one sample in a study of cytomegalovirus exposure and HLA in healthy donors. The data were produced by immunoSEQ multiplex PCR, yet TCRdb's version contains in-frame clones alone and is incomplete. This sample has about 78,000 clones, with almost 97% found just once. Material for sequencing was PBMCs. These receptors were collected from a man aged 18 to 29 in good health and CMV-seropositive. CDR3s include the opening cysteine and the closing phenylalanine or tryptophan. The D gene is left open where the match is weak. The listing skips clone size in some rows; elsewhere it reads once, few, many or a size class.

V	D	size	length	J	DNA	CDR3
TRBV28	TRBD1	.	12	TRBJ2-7	TGTGCCAGCAGTATGGACAGGGTGAAGCAGTACTTC	CASSMDRVKQYF
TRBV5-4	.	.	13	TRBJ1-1	TGTGCCAGCAGCTACAACAGTTTTACTGAAGCTTTCTTT	CASSYNSFTEAFF
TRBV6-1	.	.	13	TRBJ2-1	TGTGCCACCACAACCGAGGCCTACAATGAGCAGTTCTTC	CATTTEAYNEQFF
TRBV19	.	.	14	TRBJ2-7	TGTGCCAGTAGTATTTACGGGAGCTCCTACGAGCAGTACTTC	CASSIYGSSYEQYF
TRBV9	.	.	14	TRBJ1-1	TGTGCCAGCAGCGTAGGTGGCAGGAACACTGAAGCTTTCTTT	CASSVGGRNTEAFF
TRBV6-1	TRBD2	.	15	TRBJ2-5	TGTGCCAGCAACGGCCTAGCGGGAGGAGGAGAGACCCAGTACTTC	CASNGLAGGGETQYF
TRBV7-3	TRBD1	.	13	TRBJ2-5	TGTGCCAGCAGCCCGACAGGGACAGAGACCCAGTACTTC	CASSPTGTETQYF
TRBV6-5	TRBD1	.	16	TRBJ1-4	TGTGCCAGCAGTTACGGGACAGGGTTAGCAAACGAAAAACTGTTTTTT	CASSYGTGLANEKLFF
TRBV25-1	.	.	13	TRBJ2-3	TGTGCCAGCAGTATACACAGCACAGATACGCAGTATTTT	CASSIHSTDTQYF
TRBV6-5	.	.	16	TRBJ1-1	TGTGCCAGCAGTTACCACCTTCAGGGAGGGAGCACTGAAGCTTTCTTT	CASSYHLQGGSTEAFF
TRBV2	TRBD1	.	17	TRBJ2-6	TGTGCCAGCAGTGCCCCGGGACAGTCTTACGGGGCCAACGTCCTGACTTTC	CASSAPGQSYGANVLTF
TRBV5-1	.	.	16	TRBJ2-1	TGCGCCAGCAGCCCAATGGACTGGACGGACTACAATGAGCAGTTCTTC	CASSPMDWTDYNEQFF
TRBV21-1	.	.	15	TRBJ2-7	TGTGCCAGCCCGGGGGGTTCGGACCACTCCTACGAGCAGTACTTC	CASPGGSDHSYEQYF
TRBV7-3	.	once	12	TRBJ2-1	TGTGCCAGCAGCTCCCTGGGGAGTGAGCAGTTCTTC	CASSSLGSEQFF
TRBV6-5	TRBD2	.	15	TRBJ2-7	TGTGCCAGCAGTTCGGTAGCGGGAGGGCCCTACGAGCAGTACTTC	CASSSVAGGPYEQYF
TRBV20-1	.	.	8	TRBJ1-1	TGCAGTGCTAGTAAAGCTTTCTTT	CSASKAFF
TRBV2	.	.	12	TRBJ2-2	TGTGCCAGCAGTGGGGCGGGATGGGAGCTGTTTTTT	CASSGAGWELFF
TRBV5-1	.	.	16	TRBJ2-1	TGCGCCAGCACTCCCACGGCAGGTAGCTCCTACAATGAGCAGTTCTTC	CASTPTAGSSYNEQFF
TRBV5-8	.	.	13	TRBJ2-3	TGTGCCAGCAGCTTGGGTCAGGCAGATACGCAGTATTTT	CASSLGQADTQYF
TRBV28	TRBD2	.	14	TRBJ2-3	TGTGCCAGCGTCAGCCGGGGGGGGGCAGATACGCAGTATTTT	CASVSRGGADTQYF
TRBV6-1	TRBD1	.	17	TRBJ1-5	TGTGCCAGCAGTGAAGCTTCGCCAGGGACAGGGTTACAGCCCCAGCATTTT	CASSEASPGTGLQPQHF
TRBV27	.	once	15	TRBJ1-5	TGTGCCAGCAGTTTATCCAGTCACTACAATCAGCCCCAGCATTTT	CASSLSSHYNQPQHF
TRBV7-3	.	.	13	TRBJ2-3	TGTGCCAGCAGCCCCGAGCTAGGAGATACGCAGTATTTT	CASSPELGDTQYF
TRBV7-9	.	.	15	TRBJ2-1	TGTGCCAGCAGCTTAATCCAGGGGTTCGTAAATGAGCAGTTCTTC	CASSLIQGFVNEQFF
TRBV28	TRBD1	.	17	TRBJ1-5	TGTGCCAGCAACAGACAGGGCTGGGGATATGGCAATCAGCCCCAGCATTTT	CASNRQGWGYGNQPQHF
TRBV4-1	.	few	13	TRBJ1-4	TGCGCCAGCAGACAGCCAACTAATGAAAAACTGTTTTTT	CASRQPTNEKLFF
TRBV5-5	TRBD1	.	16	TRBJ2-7	TGTGCCAGCAGCCCACGGGCAGGACAGGGAGCCTACGAGCAGTACTTC	CASSPRAGQGAYEQYF
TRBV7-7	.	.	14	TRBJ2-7	TGTGCTAGCAGCTTAGGGGGGCCTACTAGCGAGCAGTACTTC	CASSLGGPTSEQYF
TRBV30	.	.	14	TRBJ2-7	TGTGCCTGGAGTCCCCCGGGGAGCTCCTACGAGCAGTACTTC	CAWSPPGSSYEQYF
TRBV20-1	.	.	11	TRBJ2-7	TGCAGTGCAGCCCGCCAGGACGAGCAGTACTTC	CSAARQDEQYF
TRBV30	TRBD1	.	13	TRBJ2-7	TGTGCCGTCGGGACAGGGGTCTCCTACGAGCAGTACTTC	CAVGTGVSYEQYF
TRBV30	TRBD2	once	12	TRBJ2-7	TGTGCCTGGAGTCCCCGGTCTAGCGGACAGTACTTC	CAWSPRSSGQYF
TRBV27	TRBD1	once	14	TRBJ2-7	TGTGCCAGCAGTTATTACAAGACAGGGGGCGAGCAGTACTTC	CASSYYKTGGEQYF
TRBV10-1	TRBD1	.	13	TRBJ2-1	TGCGCCAGCAGTGAGCAGGGGGCGCATGAGCAGTTCTTC	CASSEQGAHEQFF
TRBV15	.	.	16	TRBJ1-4	TGTGCCACCAGCAGAGATGGGGCAGCAACTAATGAAAAACTGTTTTTT	CATSRDGAATNEKLFF
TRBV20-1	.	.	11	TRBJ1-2	TGCAAGGGAGGGACCGGCTATGGCTACACCTTC	CKGGTGYGYTF
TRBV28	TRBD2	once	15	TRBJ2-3	TGTGCCAGCAGTTTGGCCAGCGGGGGGACGAATACGCAGTATTTT	CASSLASGGTNTQYF
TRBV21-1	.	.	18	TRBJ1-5	TGTGCCAGCAGCAAAGAATTAACCCTAGGGACAACCAATCAGCCCCAGCATTTT	CASSKELTLGTTNQPQHF
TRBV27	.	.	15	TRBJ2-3	TGTGCCAGCAGTTTTCGGGGGAGGACCCCAGATACGCAGTATTTT	CASSFRGRTPDTQYF
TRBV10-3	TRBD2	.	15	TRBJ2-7	TGTGCCACCCGGGAGGCCAAAGCGGGAGACTACGAGCAGTACTTC	CATREAKAGDYEQYF
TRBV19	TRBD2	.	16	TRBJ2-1	TGTGCCAGTAGTATACGGAGACTAGCGGGAGAAGGAGAGCAGTTCTTC	CASSIRRLAGEGEQFF
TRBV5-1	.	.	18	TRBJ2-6	TGCGCCAGCACCCTCCTGGACGGAAGGGGTGCTGGGGCCAACGTCCTGACTTTC	CASTLLDGRGAGANVLTF
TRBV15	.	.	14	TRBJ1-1	TGTGCCACCAGCAGCCTAAGTATGAACACTGAAGCTTTCTTT	CATSSLSMNTEAFF